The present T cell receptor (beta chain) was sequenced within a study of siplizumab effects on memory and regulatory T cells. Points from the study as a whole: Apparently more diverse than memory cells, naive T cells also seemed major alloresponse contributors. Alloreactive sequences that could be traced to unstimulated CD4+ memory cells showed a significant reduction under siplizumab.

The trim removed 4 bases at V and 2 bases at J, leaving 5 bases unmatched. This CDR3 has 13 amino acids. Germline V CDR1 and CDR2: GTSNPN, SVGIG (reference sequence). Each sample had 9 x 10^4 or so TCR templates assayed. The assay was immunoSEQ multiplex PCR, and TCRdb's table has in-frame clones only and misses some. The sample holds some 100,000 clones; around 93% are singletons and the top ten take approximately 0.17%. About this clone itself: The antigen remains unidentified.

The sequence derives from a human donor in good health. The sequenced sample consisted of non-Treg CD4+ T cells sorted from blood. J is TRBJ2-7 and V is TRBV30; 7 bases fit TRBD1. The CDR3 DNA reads TGTGCCTGGAATACAGGACAGGCCTACGAGCAGTACTTC. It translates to CAWNTGQAYEQYF.